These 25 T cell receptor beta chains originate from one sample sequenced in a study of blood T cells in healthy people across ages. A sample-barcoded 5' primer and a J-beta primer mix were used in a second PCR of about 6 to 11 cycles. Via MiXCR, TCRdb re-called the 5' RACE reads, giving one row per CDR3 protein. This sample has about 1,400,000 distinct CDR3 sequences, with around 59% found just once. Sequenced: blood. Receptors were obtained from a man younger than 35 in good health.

The CDR3 DNA follows: TGTGCCAGCGTCAGGGGACCCCGGGCCAACGTCCTGACTTTC. Residues: CASVRGPRANVLTF. The chain employs TRBV6-6 and TRBJ2-6, with D possibly TRBD1 on 6 matching bases. The CDR3 totals 14 residues. V dropped 8 bases and J dropped 5 bases, with 13 bases sitting between them. Germline CDR1 MNHNY, CDR2 SVGAGI (reference sequence).

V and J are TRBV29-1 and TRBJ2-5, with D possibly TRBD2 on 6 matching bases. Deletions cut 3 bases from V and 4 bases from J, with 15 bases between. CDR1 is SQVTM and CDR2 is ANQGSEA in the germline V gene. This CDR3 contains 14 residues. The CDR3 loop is CSVEGRRRRETQYF. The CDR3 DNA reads TGCAGCGTTGAGGGGAGGAGGAGGCGAGAGACCCAGTACTTC.

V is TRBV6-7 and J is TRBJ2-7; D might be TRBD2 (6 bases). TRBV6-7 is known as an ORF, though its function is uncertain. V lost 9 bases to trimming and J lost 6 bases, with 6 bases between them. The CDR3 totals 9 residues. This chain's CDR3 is CARGGEQYF. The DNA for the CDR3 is TGTGCCAGGGGGGGCGAGCAGTACTTC.

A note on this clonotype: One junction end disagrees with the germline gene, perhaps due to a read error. CDR3 sequence: CAISRDQTQETQYF. The CDR3 coding sequence is TGTGCCATCAGCCGGGACCAAACCCAAGAGACCCAGTACTTC. The chain combines TRBV7-2 with TRBJ2-5, with D possibly called TRBD1 or TRBD2 (5 bases each). CDR1 and CDR2 from the germline V gene are SGHTA and FQGNSA. The CDR3 length is 14 residues.

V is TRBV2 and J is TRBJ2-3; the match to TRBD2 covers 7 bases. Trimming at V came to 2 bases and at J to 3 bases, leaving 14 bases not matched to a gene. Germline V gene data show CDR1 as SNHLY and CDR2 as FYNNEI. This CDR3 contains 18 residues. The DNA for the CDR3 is TGTGCCAGCAGTGAATGGCTCCTCCCCGGGGGAGGGACAGATACGCAGTATTTT. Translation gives CASSEWLLPGGGTDTQYF.

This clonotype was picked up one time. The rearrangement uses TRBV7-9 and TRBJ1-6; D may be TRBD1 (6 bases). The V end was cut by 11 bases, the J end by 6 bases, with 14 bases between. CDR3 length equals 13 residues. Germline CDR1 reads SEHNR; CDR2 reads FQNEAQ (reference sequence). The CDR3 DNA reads TGTGCCTCCATGGGGGCATCTAATTCACCCCTCCACTTT. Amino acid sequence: CASMGASNSPLHF.

DNA for the CDR3: TGCGCCAGCAGGACTAGCGGGGGGGAGCAGTTCTTC. It yields the protein CASRTSGGEQFF. The V gene is TRBV5-1, the J gene TRBJ2-1, with 13 bases matching TRBD2. With V trimmed by 5 bases and J by 10 bases, 0 bases remained unmatched. Per germline, CDR1 SGHRS and CDR2 YFSETQ. This CDR3 contains 12 residues.

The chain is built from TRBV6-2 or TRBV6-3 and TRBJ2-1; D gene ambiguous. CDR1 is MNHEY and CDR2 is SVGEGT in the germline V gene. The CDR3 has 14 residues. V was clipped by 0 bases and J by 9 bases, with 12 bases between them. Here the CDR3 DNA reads TGTGCCAGCAGTTACTCGAAGACGGAGAGTGAGCAGTTCTTC. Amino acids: CASSYSKTESEQFF.

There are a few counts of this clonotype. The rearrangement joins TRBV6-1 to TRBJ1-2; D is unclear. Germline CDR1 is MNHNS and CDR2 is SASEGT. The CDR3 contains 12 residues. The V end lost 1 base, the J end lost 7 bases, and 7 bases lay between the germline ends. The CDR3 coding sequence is TGTGCCAGCAGTGAAGGACTGCGTGGCTACACCTTC. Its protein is CASSEGLRGYTF.

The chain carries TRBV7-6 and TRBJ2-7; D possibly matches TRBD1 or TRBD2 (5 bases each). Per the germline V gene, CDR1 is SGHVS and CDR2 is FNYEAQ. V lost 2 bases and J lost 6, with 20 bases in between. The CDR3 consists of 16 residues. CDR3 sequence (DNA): TGTGCCAGCAGCTTACACAGCGGCAGGGAAGGAGGCGAGCAGTACTTC. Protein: CASSLHSGREGGEQYF.

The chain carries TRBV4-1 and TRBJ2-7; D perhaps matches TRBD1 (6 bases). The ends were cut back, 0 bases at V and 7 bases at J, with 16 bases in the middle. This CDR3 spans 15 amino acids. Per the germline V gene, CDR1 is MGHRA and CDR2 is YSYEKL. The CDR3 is CASSQDPGVVGEQYF. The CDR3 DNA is TGCGCCAGCAGCCAAGATCCAGGGGTAGTTGGTGAGCAGTACTTC.

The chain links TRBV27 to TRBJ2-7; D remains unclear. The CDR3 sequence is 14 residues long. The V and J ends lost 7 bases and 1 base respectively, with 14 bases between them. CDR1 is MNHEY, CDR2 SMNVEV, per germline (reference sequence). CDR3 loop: CASTMGLGSYEQYF. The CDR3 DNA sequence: TGTGCCAGCACTATGGGTTTGGGTTCCTACGAGCAGTACTTC.

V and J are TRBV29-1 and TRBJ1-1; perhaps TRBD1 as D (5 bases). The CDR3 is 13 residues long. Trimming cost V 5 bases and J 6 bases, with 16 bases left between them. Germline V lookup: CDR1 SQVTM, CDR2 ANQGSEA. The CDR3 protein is CSVTRQMFPEAFF. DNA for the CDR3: TGCAGCGTTACCCGACAGATGTTCCCTGAAGCTTTCTTT.

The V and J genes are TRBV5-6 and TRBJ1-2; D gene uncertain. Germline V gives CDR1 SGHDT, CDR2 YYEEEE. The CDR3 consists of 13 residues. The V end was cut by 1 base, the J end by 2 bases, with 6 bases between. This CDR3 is CASSLIQNYGYTF. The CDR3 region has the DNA TGTGCCAGCAGCTTGATTCAGAACTATGGCTACACCTTC.

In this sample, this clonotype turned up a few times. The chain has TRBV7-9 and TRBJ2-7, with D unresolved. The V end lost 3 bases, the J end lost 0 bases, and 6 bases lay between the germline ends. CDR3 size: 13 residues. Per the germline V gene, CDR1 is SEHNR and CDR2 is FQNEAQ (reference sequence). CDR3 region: CASSFIISYEQYF. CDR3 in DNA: TGTGCCAGCAGCTTCATCATCTCCTACGAGCAGTACTTC.

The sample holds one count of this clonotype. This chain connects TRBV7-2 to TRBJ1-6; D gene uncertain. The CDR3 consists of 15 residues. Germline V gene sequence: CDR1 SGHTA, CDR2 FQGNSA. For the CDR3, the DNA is TGTGCGTCCAAGCTGGTCAGCTCCTATAATTCACCCCTCCACTTT. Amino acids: CASKLVSSYNSPLHF.

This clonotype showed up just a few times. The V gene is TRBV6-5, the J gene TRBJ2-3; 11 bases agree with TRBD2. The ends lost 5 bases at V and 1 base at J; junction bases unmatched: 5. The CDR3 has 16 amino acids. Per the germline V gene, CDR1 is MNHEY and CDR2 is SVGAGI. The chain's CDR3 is CASSPTSGGGTDTQYF. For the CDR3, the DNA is TGTGCCAGCAGTCCTACTAGCGGGGGTGGCACAGATACGCAGTATTTT.

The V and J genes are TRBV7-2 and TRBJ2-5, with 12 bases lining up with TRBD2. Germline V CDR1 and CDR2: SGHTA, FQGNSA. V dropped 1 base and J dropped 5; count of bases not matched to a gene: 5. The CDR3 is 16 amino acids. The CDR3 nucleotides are TGTGCCAGCAGCTTAGGCGGGACTAGCGGGTTGGAGACCCAGTACTTC. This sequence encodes CASSLGGTSGLETQYF.

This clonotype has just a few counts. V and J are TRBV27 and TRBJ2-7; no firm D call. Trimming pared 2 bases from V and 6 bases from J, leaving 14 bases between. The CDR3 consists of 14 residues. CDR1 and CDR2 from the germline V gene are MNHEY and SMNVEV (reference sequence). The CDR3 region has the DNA TGTGCCAGCAGTTTACGAGGAATGGTGGGCGAGCAGTACTTC. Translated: CASSLRGMVGEQYF.

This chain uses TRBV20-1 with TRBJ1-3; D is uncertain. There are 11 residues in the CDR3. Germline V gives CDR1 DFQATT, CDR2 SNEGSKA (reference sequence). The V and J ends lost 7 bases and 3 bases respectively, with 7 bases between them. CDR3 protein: CSVLHGNTIYF. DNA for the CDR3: TGCAGTGTCCTTCATGGAAACACCATATATTTT.

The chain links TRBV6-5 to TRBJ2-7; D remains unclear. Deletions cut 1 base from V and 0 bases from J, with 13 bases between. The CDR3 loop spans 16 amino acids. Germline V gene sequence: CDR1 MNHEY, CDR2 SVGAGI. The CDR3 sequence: CASSYLSRAGSYEQYF. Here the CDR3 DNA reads TGTGCCAGCAGTTACTTAAGTAGGGCAGGCTCCTACGAGCAGTACTTC.

The CDR3 spells CASSHLIGWYF. CDR3 in DNA: TGTGCCAGCAGCCATCTTATCGGGTGGTACTTC. The chain links TRBV4-2 to TRBJ2-5; D unresolved. V was shortened by 3 bases and J by 13 bases, with 12 bases between the two germline ends. The germline CDR1 and CDR2 sequences are LGHNA and YNFKEQ. CDR3 size: 11 residues.

The CDR3 here is CASSTQQGLSSYEQYF. CDR3 in DNA: TGTGCCAGCAGCACACAACAGGGGCTATCTTCCTACGAGCAGTACTTC. The chain carries TRBV7-2 and TRBJ2-7; 7 nucleotides line up with TRBD1. The V segment lost 5 bases and the J segment 1 base; nucleotides outside the gene matches: 11. Germline-derived CDR1 and CDR2 are SGHTA and FQGNSA. The CDR3 loop spans 16 amino acids.

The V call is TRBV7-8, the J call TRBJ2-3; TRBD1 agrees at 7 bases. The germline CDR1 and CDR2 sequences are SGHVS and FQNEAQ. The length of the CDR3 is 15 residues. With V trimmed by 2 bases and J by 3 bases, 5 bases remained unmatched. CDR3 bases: TGTGCCAGCAGCTTAATTGAGGGGGCAACAGATACGCAGTATTTT. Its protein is CASSLIEGATDTQYF.

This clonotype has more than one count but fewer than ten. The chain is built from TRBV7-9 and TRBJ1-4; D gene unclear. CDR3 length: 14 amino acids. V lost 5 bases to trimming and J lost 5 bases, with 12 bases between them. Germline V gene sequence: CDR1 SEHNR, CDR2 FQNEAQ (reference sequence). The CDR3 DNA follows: TGTGCCAGCAGCCCAACCCTGCTAAATGAAAAACTGTTTTTT. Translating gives CASSPTLLNEKLFF.